Given below is one TCR beta chain in context. Its antigen is currently unknown. Primers included in the PCR were 60 Vbeta and 13 Jbeta primers. The assay was immunoSEQ multiplex PCR, and TCRdb's table has in-frame clones only and misses some. The sample yields some 150,000 clones, over 70% seen once. J was trimmed by 6 bases and V by 1 base; bases with no gene match: 9. Germline-derived CDR1 and CDR2 are LGHNA and YSLEER. This CDR3 is built from 16 residues. The source of the sample is a study of cytomegalovirus exposure and HLA in healthy donors. The wider study: There were several hundred genotyped donors. Of these, roughly 86% fell in the genetic ancestry cluster associated with self-reported Caucasian donors. General study findings and limits: Using a false discovery rate of 0.05, a later analysis showed that around 16,000 TCR beta sequences were associated with HLA alleles. Confirmation in vitro established that a few CMV-associated chains were specific for CMV antigens.

This TCR was recovered from a man younger than 45 in good health and CMV-seropositive. Sequences were obtained from PBMCs. The V call is TRBV4-3, the J call TRBJ2-1; 7 bases map to TRBD2. CDR3 in amino acids: CASSQVGLGGVNEQFF. The CDR3 bases are TGCGCCAGCAGCCAAGTAGGGCTTGGGGGGGTCAATGAGCAGTTCTTC.